In this sample, the clone carrying this TCR beta chain turned up many times. CD8+CD4-CCR7+CD45RA+ sorting gave the naive CD8 T cells. Germline assignment: CDR1 SGHVS and CDR2 FNYEAQ. The V gene end was trimmed by 4 bases and the J gene end by 10 bases; junction bases not matched to a gene: 9. This CDR3 contains 13 residues. These data come from a study of molecular identifiers for immune sequencing clone quantification. In TCRdb, the PCR reads were re-called with MiXCR into one record per CDR3 protein. The sample holds over 600,000 distinct CDR3 sequences, just under 20% seen once. The chain recombines TRBV7-6 with TRBJ2-5, with 7 bases lining up with TRBD2. The source is a human donor in good health. Some libraries in this study had Jurkat cell RNA spiked in. The sequenced sample consisted of naive CD8+ T cells from blood, with Jurkat cell RNA spiked in. Described subset: FACS-sorted CD8+CD4-CCR7+CD45RA+ naive T cells. In DNA, the CDR3 is TGTGCCAGCAGCTCCCGACTAGCTCCCGACCAGTACTTC. Translation: CASSSRLAPDQYF.